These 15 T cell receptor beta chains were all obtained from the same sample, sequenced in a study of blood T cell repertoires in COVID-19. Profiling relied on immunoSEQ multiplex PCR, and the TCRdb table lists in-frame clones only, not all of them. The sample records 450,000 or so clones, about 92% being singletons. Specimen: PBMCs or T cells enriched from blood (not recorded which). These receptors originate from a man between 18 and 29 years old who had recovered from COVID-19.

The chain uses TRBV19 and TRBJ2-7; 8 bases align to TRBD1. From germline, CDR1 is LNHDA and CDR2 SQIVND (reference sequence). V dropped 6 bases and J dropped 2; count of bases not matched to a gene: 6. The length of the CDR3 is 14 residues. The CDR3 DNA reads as TGTGCCAGTAGGCCCGGGACAGGAACCTACGAGCAGTACTTC. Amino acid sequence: CASRPGTGTYEQYF.

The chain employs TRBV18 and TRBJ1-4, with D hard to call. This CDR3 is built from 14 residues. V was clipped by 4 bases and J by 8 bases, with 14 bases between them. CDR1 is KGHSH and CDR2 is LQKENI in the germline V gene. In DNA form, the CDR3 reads TGTGCCAGCTCACGGGCAAGGGAGGGCGAAAAACTGTTTTTT. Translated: CASSRAREGEKLFF.

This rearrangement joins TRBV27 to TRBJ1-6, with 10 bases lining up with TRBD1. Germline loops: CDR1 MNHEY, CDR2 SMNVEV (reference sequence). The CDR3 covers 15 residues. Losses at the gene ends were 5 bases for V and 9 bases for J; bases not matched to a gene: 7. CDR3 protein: CASSTSTGGRSPLHF. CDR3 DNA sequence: TGTGCCAGCAGTACCTCGACAGGGGGCCGTTCACCCCTCCACTTT.

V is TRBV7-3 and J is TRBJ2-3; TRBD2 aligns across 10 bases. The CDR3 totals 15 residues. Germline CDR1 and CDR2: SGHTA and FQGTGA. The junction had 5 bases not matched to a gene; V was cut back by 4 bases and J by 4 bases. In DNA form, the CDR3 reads TGTGCCAGCAGCTCGAGCGGGAGGGGAGCAGATACGCAGTATTTT. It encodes CASSSSGRGADTQYF. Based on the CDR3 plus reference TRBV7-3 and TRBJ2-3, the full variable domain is GAGVSQTPSNKVTEKGKYVELRCDPISGHTALYWYRQSLGQGPEFLIYFQGTGAADDSGLPNDRFFAVRPEGSVSTLKIQRTERGDSAVYLCASSSSGRGADTQYFGPGTRLTVL.

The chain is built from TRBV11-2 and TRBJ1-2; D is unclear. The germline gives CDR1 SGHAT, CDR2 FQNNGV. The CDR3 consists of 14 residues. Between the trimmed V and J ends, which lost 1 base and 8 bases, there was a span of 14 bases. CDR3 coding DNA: TGTGCCAGCAGCTTAGGAAGGGAGACCGACGGCTACACCTTC. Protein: CASSLGRETDGYTF.

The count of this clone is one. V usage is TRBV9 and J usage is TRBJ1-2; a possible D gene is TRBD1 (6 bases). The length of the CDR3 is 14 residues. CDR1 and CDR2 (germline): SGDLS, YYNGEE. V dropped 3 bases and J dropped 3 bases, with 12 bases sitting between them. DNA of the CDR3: TGTGCCAGCAGCGGGACAGCGAAAGACTATGGCTACACCTTC. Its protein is CASSGTAKDYGYTF. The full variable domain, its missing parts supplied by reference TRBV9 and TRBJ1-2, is DSGVTQTPKHLITATGQRVTLRCSPRSGDLSVYWYQQSLDQGLQFLIQYYNGEERAKGNILERFSAQQFPDLHSELNLSSLELGDSALYFCASSGTAKDYGYTFGSGTRLTVV.

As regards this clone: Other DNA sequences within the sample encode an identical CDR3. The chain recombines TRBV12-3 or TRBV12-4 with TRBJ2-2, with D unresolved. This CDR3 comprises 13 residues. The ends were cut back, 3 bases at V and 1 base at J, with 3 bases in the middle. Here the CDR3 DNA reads TGTGCCAGCAGTTTCGGGAACACCGGGGAGCTGTTTTTT. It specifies CASSFGNTGELFF.

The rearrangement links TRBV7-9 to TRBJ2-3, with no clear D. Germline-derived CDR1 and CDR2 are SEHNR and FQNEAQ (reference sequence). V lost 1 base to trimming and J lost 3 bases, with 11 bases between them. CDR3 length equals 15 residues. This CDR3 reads CASSLGLVATDTQYF. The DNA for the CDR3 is TGTGCCAGCAGCTTAGGGCTCGTAGCAACAGATACGCAGTATTTT.

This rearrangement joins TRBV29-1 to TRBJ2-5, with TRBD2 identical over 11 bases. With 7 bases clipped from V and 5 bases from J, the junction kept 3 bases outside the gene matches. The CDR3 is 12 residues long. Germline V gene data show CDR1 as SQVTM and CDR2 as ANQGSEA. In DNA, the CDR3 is TGCAGCGCGCTAGCGGGAGGCGAGACCCAGTACTTC. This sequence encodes CSALAGGETQYF.

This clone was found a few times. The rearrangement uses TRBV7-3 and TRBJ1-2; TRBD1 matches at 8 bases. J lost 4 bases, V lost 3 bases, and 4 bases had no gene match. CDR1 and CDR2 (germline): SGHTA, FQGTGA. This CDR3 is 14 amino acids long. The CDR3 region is CASSFDRGGYGYTF. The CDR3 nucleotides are TGTGCCAGCAGCTTCGACAGGGGCGGCTATGGCTACACCTTC.

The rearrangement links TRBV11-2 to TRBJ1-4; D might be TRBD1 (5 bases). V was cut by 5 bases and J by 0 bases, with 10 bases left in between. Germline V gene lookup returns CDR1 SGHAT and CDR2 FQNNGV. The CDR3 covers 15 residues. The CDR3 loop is CASSRGSATNEKLFF. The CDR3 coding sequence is TGTGCCAGCAGCCGGGGGTCAGCAACTAATGAAAAACTGTTTTTT.

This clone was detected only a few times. The CDR3 loop is CSVGLADSAYEQYF. Written as DNA, the CDR3 is TGCAGCGTTGGACTAGCGGATTCAGCCTACGAGCAGTACTTC. This sequence joins TRBV29-1 and TRBJ2-7, with TRBD2 identical over 9 bases. Trimming at V came to 4 bases and at J to 2 bases, leaving 6 bases not matched to a gene. Germline CDR1 is SQVTM and CDR2 is ANQGSEA. This CDR3 contains 14 residues.

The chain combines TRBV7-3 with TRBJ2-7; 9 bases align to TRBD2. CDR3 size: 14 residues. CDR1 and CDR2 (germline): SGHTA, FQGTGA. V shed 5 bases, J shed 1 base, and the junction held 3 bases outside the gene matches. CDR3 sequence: CASSPTSGSYEQYF. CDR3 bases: TGTGCCAGCAGCCCGACTAGCGGTTCCTACGAGCAGTACTTC.

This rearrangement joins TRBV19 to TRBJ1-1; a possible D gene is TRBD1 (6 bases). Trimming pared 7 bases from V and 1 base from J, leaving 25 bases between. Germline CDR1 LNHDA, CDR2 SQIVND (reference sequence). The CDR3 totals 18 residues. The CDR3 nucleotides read TGTGCCAGTACCCCCCTGACAGGCAAAAGACACCAGAACACTGAAGCTTTCTTT. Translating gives CASTPLTGKRHQNTEAFF. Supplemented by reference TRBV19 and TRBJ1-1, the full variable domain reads DGGITQSPKYLFRKEGQNVTLSCEQNLNHDAMYWYRQDPGQGLRLIYYSQIVNDFQKGDIAEGYSVSREKKESFPLTVTSAQKNPTAFYLCASTPLTGKRHQNTEAFFGQGTRLTVV.

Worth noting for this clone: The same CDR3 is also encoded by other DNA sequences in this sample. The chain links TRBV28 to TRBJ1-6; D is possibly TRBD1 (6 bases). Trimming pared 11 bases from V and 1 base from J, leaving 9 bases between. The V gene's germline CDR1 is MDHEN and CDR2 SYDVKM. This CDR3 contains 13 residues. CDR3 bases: TGTGCCGGGGGCGGGTCCTATAATTCACCCCTCCACTTT. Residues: CAGGGSYNSPLHF.